One and the same sample provided the 27 T cell receptor beta chains below, sequenced in a study of identical twins. From the 5' RACE reads, TCRdb called clonotypes with MiXCR, one entry per CDR3 protein. The sample carries fewer than 650,000 distinct CDR3 sequences, just over 7% recorded once. This same sample was also part of a study on yellow fever vaccine responses in identical twins.

Sequencing was carried out using PBMCs. These receptors were obtained from a woman aged 18 to 35 in good health.

This clonotype appeared a few times. CDR3 amino acids: CASSDGASNQPQHF. CDR3 sequence (DNA): TGTGCCAGCAGTGACGGGGCTAGCAATCAGCCCCAGCATTTT. This chain connects TRBV2 to TRBJ1-5; perhaps TRBD1 as D (5 bases). This CDR3 contains 14 residues. V was pared by 3 bases and J by 0 bases, with 6 bases between. The germline CDR1 and CDR2 sequences are SNHLY and FYNNEI.

The chain recombines TRBV25-1 with TRBJ1-5; 7 bases are a match to TRBD1. The CDR3 has 12 residues. CDR1 MGHDK and CDR2 SYGVNS come from the germline V gene. V lost 7 bases to trimming and J lost 7 bases; unmatched junction nucleotides: 4. The CDR3 DNA follows: TGTGCCAGCAAGGGGGCAGGACAGCCCCAGCATTTT. This encodes CASKGAGQPQHF.

This sequence joins TRBV12-3 or TRBV12-4 and TRBJ2-7; 8 bases are shared with TRBD1. This CDR3 has 13 residues. The J segment lost 4 bases and the V segment lost 6 bases, leaving 5 bases of the junction unmatched. The CDR3 sequence: CASRQGGPYEQYF. The CDR3 DNA reads as TGTGCCAGCAGACAGGGGGGACCGTACGAGCAGTACTTC.

This clonotype was found a few times. This chain links TRBV28 with TRBJ1-2; no reliable D call. CDR3 length equals 14 residues. V was pared by 2 bases and J by 7 bases, with 14 bases between. Germline-derived CDR1 and CDR2 are MDHEN and SYDVKM. CDR3 DNA sequence: TGTGCCAGCAGTTTAGATCCTCAAATGGGTGGCTACACCTTC. This gives the protein CASSLDPQMGGYTF.

This chain connects TRBV2 to TRBJ1-5; D gene ambiguous. The CDR3 has 12 amino acids. The germline gives CDR1 SNHLY, CDR2 FYNNEI. V lost 4 bases to trimming and J lost 7 bases, with 8 bases between them. The CDR3 reads CASSVGDQPQHF. The CDR3 DNA is TGTGCCAGCAGTGTGGGAGACCAGCCCCAGCATTTT.

This clonotype was found a few times. The rearrangement joins TRBV21-1 to TRBJ2-3; the table assigns TRBD1, which was not confirmed against the DNA. TRBV21-1 is deemed a pseudogene. The CDR3 spans 13 residues. CDR3 nucleotide sequence: TGTGCCAGCACAGGGACAGGGGAAGATACGCAGTATTTT. It is translated as CASTGTGEDTQYF.

V usage is TRBV10-1 and J usage is TRBJ2-3; 7 nucleotides agree with TRBD2. The CDR3 is made up of 16 amino acids. J gave up 3 bases and V 0 bases, and 6 bases lay outside the gene matches. CDR1 and CDR2 (germline): WNHNN, SYGVQD (reference sequence). CDR3 nucleotides: TGCGCCAGCAGTGAGTCGGAGCGGGATATTACAGATACGCAGTATTTT. As protein: CASSESERDITDTQYF.

This clonotype occurred a few times. The chain carries TRBV28 and TRBJ2-7, with TRBD2 identical over 9 bases. The germline V gene encodes CDR1 MDHEN and CDR2 SYDVKM. The CDR3 runs 17 residues. Germline trimming cut 6 bases from V and 5 bases from J; bases unmatched to any gene: 17. The CDR3 nucleotides read TGTGCCAGCAGCACGCCGACTAGCGGTTTTGGATCCCACGAGCAGTACTTC. This codes for CASSTPTSGFGSHEQYF. The complete variable domain, with remaining parts taken from reference TRBV28 and TRBJ2-7, reads DVKVTQSSRYLVKRTGEKVFLECVQDMDHENMFWYRQDPGLGLRLIYFSYDVKMKEKGDIPEGYSVSREKKERFSLILESASTNQTSMYLCASSTPTSGFGSHEQYFGPGTRLTVT.

This clonotype was counted only a few times. V usage is TRBV7-9 and J usage is TRBJ1-1; no clear D gene. Germline V gene sequence: CDR1 SEHNR, CDR2 FQNEAQ (reference sequence). This CDR3 contains 15 residues. Trimming cost V 5 bases and J 1 base, with 14 bases left between them. In nucleotides, the CDR3 is TGTGCCAGCAGCCCCATCGACACCTCGAACACTGAAGCTTTCTTT. Translated: CASSPIDTSNTEAFF.

This clonotype was counted a few times. V and J are TRBV4-1 and TRBJ2-1, with TRBD1 identical over 9 bases. After removal of 2 bases from V and 8 bases from J, the junction contained 4 bases not matched to a gene. The CDR3 covers 14 residues. The V gene's germline CDR1 is MGHRA and CDR2 YSYEKL. CDR3 bases: TGCGCCAGCAGCCAACGACAGGGGGGCGATGAGCAGTTCTTC. It specifies CASSQRQGGDEQFF.

This clonotype was counted ten times or more. This chain uses TRBV29-1 with TRBJ2-1; D perhaps matches TRBD1 (6 bases). This CDR3 has 12 amino acids. The germline V gene has CDR1 SQVTM and CDR2 ANQGSEA. The V end was cut by 6 bases, the J end by 3 bases, with 9 bases between. The chain's CDR3 is CSVGQIYNEQFF. CDR3 sequence (DNA): TGCAGCGTAGGACAGATCTACAATGAGCAGTTCTTC.

This clonotype was seen repeatedly, ten times or more. The chain joins TRBV5-5 to TRBJ2-6, with D perhaps assigned TRBD1 or TRBD2 (5 bases each). The V end was cut by 6 bases, the J end by 0 bases, with 13 bases between. CDR1 and CDR2 (germline): SGHKS, YYEKEE (reference sequence). The CDR3 is 16 amino acids. CDR3: CASTRDARSGANVLTF. The CDR3 DNA reads as TGTGCCAGCACCAGGGACGCCCGCTCTGGGGCCAACGTCCTGACTTTC.

V usage is TRBV20-1 and J usage is TRBJ2-7; TRBD2 matches 9 bases. The CDR3 sequence is 13 residues long. Trimming at V came to 7 bases and at J to 2 bases, leaving 6 bases not matched to a gene. The germline V gene encodes CDR1 DFQATT and CDR2 SNEGSKA (reference sequence). The CDR3 sequence: CSGGTSRTYEQYF. For the CDR3, the DNA is TGCAGTGGGGGGACTAGCCGAACCTACGAGCAGTACTTC.

This clonotype showed up many times. The V and J genes are TRBV2 and TRBJ2-2, with TRBD1 matching 9 bases. The J segment lost 5 bases and the V segment lost 6 bases, leaving 7 bases of the junction unmatched. Germline assignment: CDR1 SNHLY and CDR2 FYNNEI. This CDR3 is built from 15 residues. The CDR3 DNA follows: TGTGCCAGCAGGGACAGGGGACTTCTAACCGGGGAGCTGTTTTTT. Translation: CASRDRGLLTGELFF.

This clonotype was observed many times. The chain has TRBV7-9 and TRBJ2-1; 9 bases match TRBD2. The trim removed 5 bases at V and 0 bases at J, leaving 5 bases unmatched. CDR3 length: 16 residues. CDR1 and CDR2 from the germline V gene are SEHNR and FQNEAQ (reference sequence). The CDR3 region has the DNA TGTGCCAGCAGCCGAACTAGCGGGCCCTCCTACAATGAGCAGTTCTTC. It is translated as CASSRTSGPSYNEQFF.

This chain joins TRBV4-1 and TRBJ2-4, with D possibly TRBD2 on 5 matching bases. CDR1 is MGHRA, CDR2 YSYEKL, per germline. CDR3 length: 18 residues. The V gene lost 1 base and the J gene lost 2 bases, with 18 bases spanning the gap. In DNA, the CDR3 is TGCGCCAGCAGCCAAGTGTGGTCCGGGGAGATGTCCAAAAACATTCAGTACTTC. This sequence encodes CASSQVWSGEMSKNIQYF.

The chain joins TRBV2 to TRBJ1-1; 7 nucleotides match TRBD1. Germline V lookup: CDR1 SNHLY, CDR2 FYNNEI. V shed 3 bases, J shed 3 bases, and the junction held 4 bases outside the gene matches. The CDR3 totals 14 residues. CDR3 in amino acids: CASSEAGGDTEAFF. The CDR3 bases are TGTGCCAGCAGTGAGGCAGGGGGGGACACTGAAGCTTTCTTT.

The chain links TRBV29-1 to TRBJ2-1, with TRBD2 identical over 8 bases. Per germline, CDR1 SQVTM and CDR2 ANQGSEA. With 5 bases clipped from V and 0 bases from J, the junction kept 6 bases outside the gene matches. The CDR3 consists of 15 residues. This CDR3 reads CSVLAGGGSYNEQFF. DNA for the CDR3: TGCAGCGTTCTAGCGGGTGGGGGCTCCTACAATGAGCAGTTCTTC.

The chain has TRBV11-3 and TRBJ2-1; 16 nucleotides match TRBD2. The CDR3 is made up of 21 amino acids. Germline trimming cut 4 bases from V and 4 bases from J; bases unmatched to any gene: 16. Per germline, CDR1 SGHNT and CDR2 YENEEA. The CDR3 DNA reads TGTGCCAGCAGCTCCTCCCCCGGGACTAGCGGGAGGGGCGGCGGGTACAATGAGCAGTTCTTC. Translating it yields CASSSSPGTSGRGGGYNEQFF.

In this sample, this clonotype turned up a few times. V is TRBV5-1 and J is TRBJ2-2, with a tentative D call TRBD1 (6 bases). CDR3 length equals 16 residues. V dropped 0 bases and J dropped 2 bases, with 11 bases sitting between them. Germline V gives CDR1 SGHRS, CDR2 YFSETQ. This CDR3 is CASSLGVGTNTGELFF. The DNA for the CDR3 is TGCGCCAGCAGCTTGGGTGTAGGGACAAACACCGGGGAGCTGTTTTTT.

This clonotype was observed a handful of times. This chain links TRBV5-1 with TRBJ2-1, with 11 positions matching TRBD1. The germline gives CDR1 SGHRS, CDR2 YFSETQ. With V trimmed by 4 bases and J by 4 bases, 4 bases remained unmatched. This CDR3 has 15 residues. This CDR3 is CASSVDRGHYNEQFF. CDR3 sequence (DNA): TGCGCCAGCAGCGTGGACAGGGGGCATTACAATGAGCAGTTCTTC.

This clonotype has a count of ten or more. The V gene is TRBV15, the J gene TRBJ1-2; possibly TRBD1 for D (6 bases). The V gene lost 4 bases and the J gene lost 4 bases, with 13 bases spanning the gap. The germline CDR1 and CDR2 sequences are LNHNV and YYDKDF (reference sequence). The CDR3 is 14 residues long. CDR3 protein: CATSTPTGGYGYTF. The DNA for the CDR3 is TGTGCCACCAGCACTCCGACAGGAGGCTATGGCTACACCTTC.

The CDR3 here is CSASGTTTGELFF. For the CDR3, the DNA is TGCAGTGCTTCCGGGACTACCACCGGGGAGCTGTTTTTT. V gene TRBV20-1 combines with J gene TRBJ2-2, with TRBD2 identical over 7 bases. The CDR3 has 13 residues. Germline-derived CDR1 and CDR2 are DFQATT and SNEGSKA (reference sequence). The ends lost 5 bases at V and 4 bases at J; junction bases unmatched: 4.

This clonotype was recorded many times. The chain couples TRBV5-1 to TRBJ2-5; tentative D call: TRBD2 (6 bases). V was clipped by 5 bases and J by 5 bases, with 10 bases between them. The CDR3 has 12 residues. The germline gives CDR1 SGHRS, CDR2 YFSETQ. The CDR3 nucleotides are TGCGCCAGCAGGGAAAGCGGGGAGACCCAGTACTTC. It translates to CASRESGETQYF. The variable domain in full, with the rest retrieved from reference TRBV5-1 and TRBJ2-5, is KAGVTQTPRYLIKTRGQQVTLSCSPISGHRSVSWYQQTPGQGLQFLFEYFSETQRNKGNFPGRFSGRQFSNSRSEMNVSTLELGDSALYLCASRESGETQYFGPGTRLLVL.

This chain connects TRBV5-1 to TRBJ2-3, with 12 bases identical to TRBD1. V lost 2 bases, J lost 1 base, and 2 bases stayed unmatched. The CDR3 runs to 16 residues. CDR1 and CDR2 (germline): SGHRS, YFSETQ. The CDR3 region is CASSLGTGGRTDTQYF. The DNA of the CDR3 is TGCGCCAGCAGCTTAGGGACAGGGGGCCGCACAGATACGCAGTATTTT.

This clonotype came up a few times. The chain couples TRBV9 to TRBJ2-1, with a possible D match to TRBD2 (5 bases). There are 17 residues in the CDR3. Germline values: CDR1 SGDLS, CDR2 YYNGEE. V was cut by 0 bases and J by 0 bases, with 13 bases left in between. CDR3 region: CASSVGIGVNSYNEQFF. CDR3 bases: TGTGCCAGCAGCGTAGGGATCGGGGTAAACTCCTACAATGAGCAGTTCTTC.

This clonotype was recorded at least ten times. The V and J genes are TRBV7-8 and TRBJ2-1; 10 bases are shared with TRBD1. The CDR3 totals 16 residues. Trimming removed 5 bases from V and 8 bases from J; junction bases left unmatched: 12. Per the germline V gene, CDR1 is SGHVS and CDR2 is FQNEAQ. The CDR3 sequence: CASSPIRDRGVYEQFF. In nucleotides, the CDR3 is TGTGCCAGCAGCCCCATCCGGGACAGGGGCGTATATGAGCAGTTCTTC.